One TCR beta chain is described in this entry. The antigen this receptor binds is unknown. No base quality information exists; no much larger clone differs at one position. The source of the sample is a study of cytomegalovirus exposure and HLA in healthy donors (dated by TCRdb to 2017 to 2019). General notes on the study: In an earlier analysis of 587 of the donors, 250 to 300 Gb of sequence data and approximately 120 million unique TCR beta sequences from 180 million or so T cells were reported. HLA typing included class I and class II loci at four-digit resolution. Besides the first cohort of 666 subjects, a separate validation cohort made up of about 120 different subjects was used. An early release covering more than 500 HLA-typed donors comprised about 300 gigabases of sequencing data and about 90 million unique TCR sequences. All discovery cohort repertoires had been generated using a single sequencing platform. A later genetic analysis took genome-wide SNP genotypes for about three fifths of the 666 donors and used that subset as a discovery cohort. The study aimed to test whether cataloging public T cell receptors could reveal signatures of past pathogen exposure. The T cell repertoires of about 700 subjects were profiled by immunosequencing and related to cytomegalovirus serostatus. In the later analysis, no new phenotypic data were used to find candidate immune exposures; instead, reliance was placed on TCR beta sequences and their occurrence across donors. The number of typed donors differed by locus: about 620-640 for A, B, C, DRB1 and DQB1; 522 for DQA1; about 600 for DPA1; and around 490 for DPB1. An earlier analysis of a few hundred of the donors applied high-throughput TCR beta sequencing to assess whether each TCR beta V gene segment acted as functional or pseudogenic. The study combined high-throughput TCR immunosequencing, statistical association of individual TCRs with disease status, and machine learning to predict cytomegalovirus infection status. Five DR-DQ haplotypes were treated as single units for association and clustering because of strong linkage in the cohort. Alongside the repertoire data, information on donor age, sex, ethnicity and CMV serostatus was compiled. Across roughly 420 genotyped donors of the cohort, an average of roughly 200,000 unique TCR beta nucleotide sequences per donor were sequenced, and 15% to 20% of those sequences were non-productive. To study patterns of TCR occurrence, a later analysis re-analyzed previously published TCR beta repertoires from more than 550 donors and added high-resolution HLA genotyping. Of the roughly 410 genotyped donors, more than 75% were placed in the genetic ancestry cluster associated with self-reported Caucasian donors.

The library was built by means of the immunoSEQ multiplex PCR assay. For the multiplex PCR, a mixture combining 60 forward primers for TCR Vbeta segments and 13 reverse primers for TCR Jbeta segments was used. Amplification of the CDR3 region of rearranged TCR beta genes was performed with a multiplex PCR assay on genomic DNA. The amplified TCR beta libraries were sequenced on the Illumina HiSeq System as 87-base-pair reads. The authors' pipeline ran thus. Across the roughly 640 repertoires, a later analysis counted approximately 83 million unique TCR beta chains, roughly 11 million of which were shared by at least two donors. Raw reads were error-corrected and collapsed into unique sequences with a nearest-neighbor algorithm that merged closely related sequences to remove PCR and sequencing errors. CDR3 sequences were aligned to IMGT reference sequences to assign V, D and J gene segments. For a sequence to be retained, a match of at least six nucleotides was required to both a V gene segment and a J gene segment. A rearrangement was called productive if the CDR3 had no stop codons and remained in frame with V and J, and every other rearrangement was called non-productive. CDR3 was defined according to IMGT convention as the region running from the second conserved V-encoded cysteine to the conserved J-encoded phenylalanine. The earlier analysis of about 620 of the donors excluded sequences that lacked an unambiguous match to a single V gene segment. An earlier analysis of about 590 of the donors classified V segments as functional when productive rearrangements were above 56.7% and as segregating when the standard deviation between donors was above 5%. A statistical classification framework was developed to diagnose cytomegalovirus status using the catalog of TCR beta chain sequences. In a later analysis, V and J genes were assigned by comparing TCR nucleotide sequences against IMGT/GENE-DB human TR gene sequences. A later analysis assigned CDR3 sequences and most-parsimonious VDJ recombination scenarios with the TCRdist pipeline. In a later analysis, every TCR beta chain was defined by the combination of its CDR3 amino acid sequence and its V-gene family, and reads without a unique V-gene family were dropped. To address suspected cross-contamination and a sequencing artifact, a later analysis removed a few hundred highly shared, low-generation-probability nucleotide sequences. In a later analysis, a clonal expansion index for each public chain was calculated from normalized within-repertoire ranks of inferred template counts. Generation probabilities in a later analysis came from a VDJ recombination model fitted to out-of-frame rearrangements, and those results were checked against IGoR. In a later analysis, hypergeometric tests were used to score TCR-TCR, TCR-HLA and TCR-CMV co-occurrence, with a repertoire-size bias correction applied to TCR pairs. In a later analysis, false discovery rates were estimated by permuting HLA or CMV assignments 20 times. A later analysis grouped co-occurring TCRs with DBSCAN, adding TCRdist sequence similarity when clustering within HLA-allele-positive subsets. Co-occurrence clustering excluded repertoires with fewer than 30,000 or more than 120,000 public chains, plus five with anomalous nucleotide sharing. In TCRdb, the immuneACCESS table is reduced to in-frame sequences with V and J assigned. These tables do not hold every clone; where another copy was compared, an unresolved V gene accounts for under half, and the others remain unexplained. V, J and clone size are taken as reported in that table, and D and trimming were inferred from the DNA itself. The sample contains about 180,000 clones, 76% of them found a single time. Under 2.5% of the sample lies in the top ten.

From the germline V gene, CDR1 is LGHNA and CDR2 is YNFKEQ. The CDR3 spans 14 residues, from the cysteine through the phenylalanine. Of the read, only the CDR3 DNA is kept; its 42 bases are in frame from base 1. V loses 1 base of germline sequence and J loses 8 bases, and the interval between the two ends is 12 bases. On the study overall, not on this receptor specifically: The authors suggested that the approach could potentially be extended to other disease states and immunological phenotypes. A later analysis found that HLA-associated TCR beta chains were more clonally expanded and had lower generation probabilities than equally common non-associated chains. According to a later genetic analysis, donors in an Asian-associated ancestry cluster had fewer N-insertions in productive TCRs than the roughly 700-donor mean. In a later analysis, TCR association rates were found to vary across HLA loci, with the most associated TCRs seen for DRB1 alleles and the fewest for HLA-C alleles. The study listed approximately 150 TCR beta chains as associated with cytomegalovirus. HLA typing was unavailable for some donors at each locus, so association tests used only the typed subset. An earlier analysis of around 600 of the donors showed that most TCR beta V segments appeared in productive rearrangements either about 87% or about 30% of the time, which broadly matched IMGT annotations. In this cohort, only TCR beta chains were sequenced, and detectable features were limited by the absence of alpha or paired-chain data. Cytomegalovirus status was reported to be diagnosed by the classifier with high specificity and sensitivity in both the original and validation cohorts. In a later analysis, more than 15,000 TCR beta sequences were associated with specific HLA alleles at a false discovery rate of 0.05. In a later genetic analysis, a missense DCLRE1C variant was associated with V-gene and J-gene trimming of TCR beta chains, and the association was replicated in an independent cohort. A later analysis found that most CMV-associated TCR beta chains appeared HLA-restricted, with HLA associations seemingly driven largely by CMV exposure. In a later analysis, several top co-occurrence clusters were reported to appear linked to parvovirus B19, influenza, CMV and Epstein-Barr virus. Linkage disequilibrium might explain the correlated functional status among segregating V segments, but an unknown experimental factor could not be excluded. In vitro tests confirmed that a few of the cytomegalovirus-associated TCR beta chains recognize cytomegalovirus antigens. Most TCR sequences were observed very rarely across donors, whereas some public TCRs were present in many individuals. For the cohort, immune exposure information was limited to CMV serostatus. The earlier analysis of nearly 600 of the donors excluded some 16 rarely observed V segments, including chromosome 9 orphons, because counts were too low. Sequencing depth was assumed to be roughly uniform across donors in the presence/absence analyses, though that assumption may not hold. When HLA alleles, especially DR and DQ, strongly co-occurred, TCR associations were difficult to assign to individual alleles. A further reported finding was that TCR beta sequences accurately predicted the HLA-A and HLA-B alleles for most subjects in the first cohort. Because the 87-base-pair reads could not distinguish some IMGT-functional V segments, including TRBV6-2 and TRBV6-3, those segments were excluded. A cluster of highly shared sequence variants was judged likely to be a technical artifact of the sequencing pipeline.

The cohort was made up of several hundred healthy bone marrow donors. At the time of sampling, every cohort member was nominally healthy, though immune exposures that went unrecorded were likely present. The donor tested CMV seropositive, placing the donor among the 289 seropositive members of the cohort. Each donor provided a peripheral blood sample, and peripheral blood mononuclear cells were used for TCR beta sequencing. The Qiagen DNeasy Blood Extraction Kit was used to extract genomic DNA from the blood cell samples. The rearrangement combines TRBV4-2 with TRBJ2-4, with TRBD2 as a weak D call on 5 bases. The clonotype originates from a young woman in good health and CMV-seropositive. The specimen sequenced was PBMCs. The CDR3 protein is CASSQVGEDYIQYF. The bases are TGTGCCAGCAGCCAAGTTGGAGAGGACTACATTCAGTACTTC.